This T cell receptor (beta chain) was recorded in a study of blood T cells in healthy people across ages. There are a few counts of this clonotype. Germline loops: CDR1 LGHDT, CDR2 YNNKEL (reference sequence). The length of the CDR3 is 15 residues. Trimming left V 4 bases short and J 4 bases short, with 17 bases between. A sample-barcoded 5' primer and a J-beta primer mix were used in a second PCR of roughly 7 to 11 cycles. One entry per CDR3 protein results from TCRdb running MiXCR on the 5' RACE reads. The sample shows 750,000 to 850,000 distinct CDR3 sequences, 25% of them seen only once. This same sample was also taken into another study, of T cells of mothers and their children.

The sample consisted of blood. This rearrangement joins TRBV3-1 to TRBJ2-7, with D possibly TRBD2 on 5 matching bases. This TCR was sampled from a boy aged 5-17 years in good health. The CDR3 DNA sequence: TGTGCCAGCAGCCTTGCGTGGACGGGATTATACGAGCAGTACTTC. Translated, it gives CASSLAWTGLYEQYF.